This TCR beta chain was identified in a study of identical twins' blood T cells. The table lists this clonotype with many counts. The antigen is unknown. Each TCR cDNA library carried sample-specific barcodes on both ends. TCRdb independently ran MiXCR on the 5' RACE reads; one entry per CDR3 protein. The sample lists hundreds of thousands of distinct CDR3 sequences; approximately 30% were seen once. Study-wide results and caveats: V gene usage reportedly matched far better within twin pairs than unrelated donors. Twin repertoire similarity may partly reflect shared environment.

V lost 4 bases and J 9 bases, leaving 12 bases between the germline ends. This CDR3 comprises 12 residues. The sequence was obtained from a woman aged 18-50 years in good health. J is TRBJ1-1 and V is TRBV12-3 or TRBV12-4; D unresolved. The specimen sequenced was PBMCs. The CDR3 here is CASSSYPLKAFF. In DNA, the CDR3 is TGTGCCAGCAGTTCATATCCTTTGAAAGCTTTCTTT.